These 30 T cell receptor beta chains originate from one sample sequenced in a study of blood T cell repertoires in COVID-19. TCRdb's table, derived via immunoSEQ multiplex PCR, lists solely in-frame clones and lacks some. Among 250,000 or so clones listed, approximately 80% were seen once. What was sequenced was peripheral blood. The receptors were sampled from a woman under 30 with acute or convalescent COVID-19.

This chain uses TRBV19 with TRBJ1-4; D might be TRBD1 (5 bases). CDR1 and CDR2 (germline): LNHDA, SQIVND (reference sequence). The CDR3 sequence is 13 residues long. V was pared by 10 bases and J by 0 bases, with 9 bases between. The DNA for the CDR3 is TGTGCCACTCGGGGGGCAACTAATGAAAAACTGTTTTTT. This encodes CATRGATNEKLFF.

Regarding this clone: One junction end disagrees with the germline gene, perhaps due to a read error. The same CDR3 arises from other DNA sequences in this sample as well. The chain uses TRBV6-4 and TRBJ2-5; TRBD2 aligns across 9 bases. In germline, CDR1 is MRHNA, CDR2 SNTAGT. The CDR3 has 15 residues. The CDR3 loop reads CASSALAGTSETQYF. CDR3 bases: TGTGCTAGCAGTGCCCTAGCGGGAACAAGCGAGACCCAGTACTTC.

The chain combines TRBV24-1 with TRBJ2-1; 10 bases are a match to TRBD1. The CDR3 extends over 16 amino acids. J was trimmed by 8 bases and V by 4 bases; bases with no gene match: 10. Germline V gene lookup returns CDR1 KGHDR and CDR2 SFDVKD. The CDR3 here is CATSDGTGVSWDEQFF. The CDR3 DNA is TGTGCCACCAGTGACGGGACAGGGGTTAGCTGGGATGAGCAGTTCTTC.

The chain couples TRBV15 to TRBJ2-2, with D unresolved. Germline assignment: CDR1 LNHNV and CDR2 YYDKDF (reference sequence). The CDR3 contains 13 residues. Trimming cost V 1 base and J 8 bases, with 8 bases left between them. The CDR3 protein is CATSRVLTGELFF. In nucleotides, the CDR3 is TGTGCCACCAGCAGAGTGTTAACTGGGGAGCTGTTTTTT.

This chain uses TRBV6-5 with TRBJ1-1, with 9 bases aligning to TRBD1. CDR3 length: 14 amino acids. The junction had 8 bases not matched to a gene; V was cut back by 8 bases and J by 4 bases. The germline V gene encodes CDR1 MNHEY and CDR2 SVGAGI. CDR3 sequence reads: CASSRDRVITEAFF. Written as DNA, the CDR3 is TGTGCCAGCTCCCGGGACAGGGTGATCACTGAAGCTTTCTTT.

J is TRBJ2-1 and V is TRBV18; D is perhaps TRBD1 (5 bases). The V gene lost 10 bases and the J gene lost 12 bases, with 28 bases spanning the gap. This CDR3 contains 15 residues. Germline V CDR1 and CDR2: KGHSH, LQKENI. The DNA for the CDR3 is TGTGCCACCTCCGGGTTTGCGGTCAGGGCAAGGTGGCAGTTCTTC. Translated, it gives CATSGFAVRARWQFF. The whole variable domain, remainder taken from reference TRBV18 and TRBJ2-1, is NAGVMQNPRHLVRRRGQEARLRCSPMKGHSHVYWYRQLPEEGLKFMVYLQKENIIDESGMPKERFSAEFPKEGPSILRIQQVVRGDSAAYFCATSGFAVRARWQFFGPGTRLTVL.

The V call is TRBV5-6, the J call TRBJ2-7; 7 bases match TRBD2. The CDR3 has 14 residues. J lost 4 bases, V lost 4 bases, and 8 bases had no gene match. Germline loops: CDR1 SGHDT, CDR2 YYEEEE. CDR3 residues: CASSDGGGYYEQYF. In DNA, the CDR3 is TGTGCCAGCAGCGACGGCGGGGGTTATTACGAGCAGTACTTC.

This clone was picked up many times. J is TRBJ2-7 and V is TRBV6-5, with D perhaps matching TRBD2 (7 bases). Germline V gives CDR1 MNHEY, CDR2 SVGAGI. This CDR3 has 15 amino acids. V shed 2 bases and J shed 5 bases, with 16 bases lying between them. The CDR3 DNA reads TGTGCCAGCAGTTACATGGCGGGGGCGGTGGACGAGCAGTACTTC. Its translation is CASSYMAGAVDEQYF.

The chain is built from TRBV19 and TRBJ1-2, with TRBD1 identical over 7 bases. Germline loops: CDR1 LNHDA, CDR2 SQIVND (reference sequence). After removal of 6 bases from V and 0 bases from J, the junction contained 10 bases not matched to a gene. The CDR3 consists of 16 residues. The CDR3 nucleotides read TGTGCCAGTAGGCCGGGACAGAGTAACGCTAACTATGGCTACACCTTC. Translated: CASRPGQSNANYGYTF.

The chain recombines TRBV11-2 with TRBJ1-2, with D perhaps TRBD1 (6 bases). The ends were cut back, 4 bases at V and 3 bases at J, with 12 bases in the middle. The CDR3 is 14 residues long. Germline V gene data show CDR1 as SGHAT and CDR2 as FQNNGV. CDR3 bases: TGTGCCAGCAGCTATACAGCAGGGGACTATGGCTACACCTTC. Translation: CASSYTAGDYGYTF.

Only a few counts were recorded for this clone. V is TRBV24-1 and J is TRBJ2-1; D may be TRBD1 (6 bases). Germline V gene sequence: CDR1 KGHDR, CDR2 SFDVKD. The length of the CDR3 is 13 residues. V was pared by 4 bases and J by 6 bases, with 9 bases between. The CDR3 coding sequence is TGTGCCACCAGTGAGGGGGACACCAATGAGCAGTTCTTC. It is translated as CATSEGDTNEQFF.

Remarks on this clone: The same CDR3 is also encoded by other DNA sequences in this sample. This chain connects TRBV30 to TRBJ2-7; D uncertain. The length of the CDR3 is 11 residues. Germline V gene data show CDR1 as GTSNPN and CDR2 as SVGIG (reference sequence). V was pared by 3 bases and J by 3 bases, with 6 bases between. CDR3 protein: CAWSRSYEQYF. The CDR3 region has the DNA TGTGCCTGGAGCCGTAGCTACGAGCAGTACTTC.

This rearrangement joins TRBV19 to TRBJ1-5, with 8 bases lining up with TRBD1. CDR1 and CDR2 (germline): LNHDA, SQIVND (reference sequence). Trimming took 5 bases from V and 2 from J; bases not matched to a gene: 11. The CDR3 length is 17 residues. The CDR3 coding sequence is TGTGCCAGTAGTCCCGCTGAAGAGACAGGGGGCAATCAGCCCCAGCATTTT. Its translation: CASSPAEETGGNQPQHF.

The rearrangement uses TRBV28 and TRBJ2-7; 11 bases map to TRBD1. The CDR3 loop spans 18 amino acids. Trimming took 2 bases from V and 5 from J; bases not matched to a gene: 14. CDR1 is MDHEN and CDR2 is SYDVKM in the germline V gene. CDR3 loop: CASSLGRPGQGGKDEQYF. The CDR3 nucleotides read TGTGCCAGCAGTTTAGGACGACCGGGACAGGGGGGAAAAGACGAGCAGTACTTC.

This chain uses TRBV6-6 with TRBJ2-1; the match to TRBD1 covers 7 bases. Germline V gene sequence: CDR1 MNHNY, CDR2 SVGAGI (reference sequence). CDR3 length equals 15 residues. The V and J ends lost 2 bases and 8 bases, in that order; junction bases with no gene match: 9. The CDR3 DNA reads TGTGCCAGCAGTTACCTGGACCGAGACAGGGATGAGCAGTTCTTC. Amino acids: CASSYLDRDRDEQFF.

The rearrangement uses TRBV18 and TRBJ1-5; 9 bases line up with TRBD1. The V gene's germline CDR1 is KGHSH and CDR2 LQKENI. V dropped 2 bases and J dropped 5; count of bases not matched to a gene: 4. This CDR3 is 15 amino acids long. The CDR3 DNA is TGTGCCAGCTCACCAGGGACAGGGAGGGATCAGCCCCAGCATTTT. Translation: CASSPGTGRDQPQHF.

The CDR3 sequence: CASRIPGQAMNTEAFF. DNA for the CDR3: TGTGCCAGTAGGATACCGGGACAAGCGATGAACACTGAAGCTTTCTTT. The chain uses TRBV19 and TRBJ1-1; the D gene is possibly TRBD1 (6 bases). V dropped 6 bases and J dropped 0 bases, with 17 bases sitting between them. Germline loops: CDR1 LNHDA, CDR2 SQIVND (reference sequence). The CDR3 runs to 16 residues.

The J gene is TRBJ2-1, the V gene TRBV7-6; 15 bases are shared with TRBD2. Germline V CDR1 and CDR2: SGHVS, FNYEAQ. The CDR3 totals 16 residues. Trimming removed 5 bases from V and 10 bases from J; junction bases left unmatched: 9. The CDR3 protein is CASSPTGLAGGPEQFF. The CDR3 bases are TGTGCCAGCAGCCCCACAGGACTAGCGGGAGGGCCCGAGCAGTTCTTC.

The chain links TRBV6-5 to TRBJ2-2; the D gene is possibly TRBD1 (5 bases). This CDR3 spans 14 amino acids. Looked up from germline, CDR1 is MNHEY and CDR2 is SVGAGI. V was clipped by 10 bases and J by 3 bases, with 15 bases between them. CDR3 sequence: CATQGLKDTGELFF. The CDR3 DNA is TGTGCCACCCAGGGATTGAAAGACACCGGGGAGCTGTTTTTT.

The J gene is TRBJ1-1, the V gene TRBV6-5; 7 bases are shared with TRBD1. The CDR3 is 15 amino acids. J gave up 2 bases and V 2 bases, and 5 bases lay outside the gene matches. Germline V gene data show CDR1 as MNHEY and CDR2 as SVGAGI. CDR3 nucleotide sequence: TGTGCCAGCAGTTACGGACAGGCAGCTAACACTGAAGCTTTCTTT. This translates into CASSYGQAANTEAFF.

The chain is built from TRBV15 and TRBJ2-1; 8 nucleotides agree with TRBD2. Losses at the gene ends were 1 base for V and 0 bases for J; bases not matched to a gene: 5. Germline CDR1 LNHNV, CDR2 YYDKDF (reference sequence). The CDR3 loop spans 17 amino acids. CDR3 bases: TGTGCCACCAGCAGAGGGGTAGCGGGGAGCTCCTACAATGAGCAGTTCTTC. This gives the protein CATSRGVAGSSYNEQFF. Using reference TRBV15 and TRBJ2-1 for the parts outside the CDR3, the full variable domain is DAMVIQNPRYQVTQFGKPVTLSCSQTLNHNVMYWYQQKSSQAPKLLFHYYDKDFNNEADTPDNFQSRRPNTSFCFLDIRSPGLGDTAMYLCATSRGVAGSSYNEQFFGPGTRLTVL.

The chain links TRBV2 to TRBJ2-7, with D uncertain. The CDR3 is made up of 15 amino acids. CDR1 and CDR2 from the germline V gene are SNHLY and FYNNEI. V was shortened by 2 bases and J by 5 bases, with 16 bases between the two germline ends. The CDR3 is CASSEQYPLTHEQYF. In nucleotides, the CDR3 is TGTGCCAGCAGTGAACAGTATCCTCTCACCCACGAGCAGTACTTC.

The chain combines TRBV2 with TRBJ2-4; possible D gene TRBD2, 6 bases. V was cut by 6 bases and J by 3 bases, with 12 bases left in between. The CDR3 contains 14 residues. Germline lookup yields CDR1 SNHLY and CDR2 FYNNEI. The CDR3: CASRGTWGKNIQYF. The CDR3 nucleotides are TGTGCCAGCAGAGGGACTTGGGGCAAAAACATTCAGTACTTC.

The J gene is TRBJ1-2, the V gene TRBV3-1 (or the pseudogene TRBV3-2); D remains unclear. The CDR3 is made up of 14 amino acids. Germline CDR1 LGHDT, CDR2 YNNKEL (reference sequence). Trimming stripped 3 bases from V and 5 bases from J, with 13 bases between. In nucleotides, the CDR3 is TGTGCCAGCAGCCAGGGAGCCTTCAAGTATGGCTACACCTTC. Amino acid sequence: CASSQGAFKYGYTF.

The V gene is TRBV18, the J gene TRBJ2-2; D is possibly TRBD1 (5 bases). Per germline, CDR1 KGHSH and CDR2 LQKENI. The CDR3 extends over 15 amino acids. With 2 bases removed from V and 3 bases from J, the gap between germline ends came to 10 bases. The CDR3: CASSPGAADTGELFF. CDR3 DNA: TGTGCCAGCTCACCAGGGGCGGCCGACACCGGGGAGCTGTTTTTT.

The CDR3 reads CASSPRGGLEQYF. CDR3 bases: TGTGCCAGTAGTCCCCGGGGGGGTTTGGAGCAGTACTTC. This chain links TRBV19 with TRBJ2-7; 8 bases align to TRBD2. The CDR3 runs 13 residues. V shed 5 bases, J shed 7 bases, and the junction held 7 bases outside the gene matches. Germline lookup yields CDR1 LNHDA and CDR2 SQIVND (reference sequence).

CDR3 sequence reads: CATSDRRVAYEQYF. The CDR3 DNA sequence: TGTGCCACCAGTGATCGGCGGGTTGCCTACGAGCAGTACTTC. The chain has TRBV24-1 and TRBJ2-7; D perhaps matches TRBD2 (5 bases). CDR1 is KGHDR and CDR2 is SFDVKD in the germline V gene. This CDR3 contains 14 residues. Trimming pared 3 bases from V and 2 bases from J, leaving 10 bases between.

CDR3 protein: CSVRGGTSGEAFF. The CDR3 region has the DNA TGCAGCGTTAGGGGAGGGACGTCGGGTGAAGCTTTCTTT. This chain connects TRBV29-1 to TRBJ1-1; a possible D gene is TRBD1 (5 bases). This CDR3 is 13 amino acids long. V was trimmed by 5 bases and J by 7 bases, leaving 17 bases between them. Germline V lookup: CDR1 SQVTM, CDR2 ANQGSEA.

The V and J genes are TRBV5-1 and TRBJ2-1; 8 bases match TRBD2. Germline V gene data show CDR1 as SGHRS and CDR2 as YFSETQ. The CDR3 loop spans 15 amino acids. V was pared by 4 bases and J by 5 bases, with 8 bases of the junction left unmatched. The CDR3: CASSPPGLVNNEQFF. CDR3 sequence (DNA): TGCGCCAGCAGCCCCCCGGGACTAGTCAACAATGAGCAGTTCTTC.

V usage is TRBV25-1 and J usage is TRBJ2-1; D perhaps matches TRBD2 (6 bases). Trimming removed 1 base at V and 6 bases at J, with 19 bases between. The CDR3 consists of 17 residues. Germline V lookup: CDR1 MGHDK, CDR2 SYGVNS. As DNA, the CDR3 is TGTGCCAGCAGTGAATTTTTTTGGGGCGGGATACGCAATGAGCAGTTCTTC. Translating it yields CASSEFFWGGIRNEQFF.